These 13 T cell receptor beta chains originate from one sample sequenced in a study of blood T cell repertoires in COVID-19. The table came from immunoSEQ multiplex PCR; TCRdb's copy has only in-frame clones and leaves some out. The data contain about 120,000 clones, 86% of them singletons. The sequencing sample was made of peripheral blood. Every receptor here comes from a woman aged 70 to 79 with COVID-19, enrolled during active disease.

This rearrangement joins TRBV7-8 to TRBJ2-7, with D perhaps matching TRBD2 (6 bases). The ends were cut back, 7 bases at V and 6 bases at J, with 19 bases in the middle. This CDR3 region has 14 residues. Per germline, CDR1 SGHVS and CDR2 FQNEAQ. The CDR3: CASTRTTGVSEQYF. CDR3 DNA sequence: TGTGCCAGCACCCGTACAACGGGGGTAAGCGAGCAGTACTTC.

In its sample, this clone was seen a few times. This chain links TRBV5-1 with TRBJ1-2; D possibly corresponds to TRBD1 (6 bases). The CDR3 contains 13 residues. The V gene's germline CDR1 is SGHRS and CDR2 YFSETQ. Trimming shortened V by 4 bases and J by 6 bases, and 13 bases separated the two germline ends. CDR3 residues: CASSPRGSDGYTF. CDR3 nucleotides: TGCGCCAGCAGCCCCAGGGGATCTGATGGCTACACCTTC. The whole variable domain, filled in from reference TRBV5-1 and TRBJ1-2, reads KAGVTQTPRYLIKTRGQQVTLSCSPISGHRSVSWYQQTPGQGLQFLFEYFSETQRNKGNFPGRFSGRQFSNSRSEMNVSTLELGDSALYLCASSPRGSDGYTFGSGTRLTVV.

The V gene is TRBV28, the J gene TRBJ2-5, with unresolved D. The CDR3 sequence is 14 residues long. V gave up 5 bases and J gave up 1 base, with 11 bases separating them. CDR1 MDHEN and CDR2 SYDVKM come from the germline V gene. The CDR3 is CASSPSPGQETQYF. CDR3 in DNA: TGTGCCAGCAGTCCGTCTCCAGGCCAAGAGACCCAGTACTTC.

This clone was seen a few times. CDR3 DNA sequence: TGTGCCAGCTCATCAACTAATCAGCCCCAGCATTTT. Its protein product is CASSSTNQPQHF. The chain employs TRBV18 and TRBJ1-5, with D hard to call. The germline CDR1 and CDR2 sequences are KGHSH and LQKENI. The CDR3 is 12 amino acids. V was cut by 5 bases and J by 4 bases, with 6 bases left in between.

The rearrangement links TRBV28 to TRBJ1-5, with D perhaps TRBD1 (6 bases). From germline, CDR1 is MDHEN and CDR2 SYDVKM. V lost 3 bases and J lost 4, with 10 bases in between. This CDR3 region has 14 residues. The CDR3 DNA is TGTGCCAGCAGTTTTAACAGGGAGAATCAGCCCCAGCATTTT. Translation gives CASSFNRENQPQHF.

The rearrangement links TRBV5-4 to TRBJ1-1; tentative D call: TRBD1 (6 bases). V was cut by 6 bases and J by 2 bases, with 17 bases left in between. There are 15 residues in the CDR3. CDR1 and CDR2 from the germline V gene are SGHNT and YYREEE (reference sequence). The CDR3 DNA follows: TGTGCCAGCACTCGTGTGCCAGGGGTCAACACTGAAGCTTTCTTT. Translation gives CASTRVPGVNTEAFF.

The chain employs TRBV24-1 and TRBJ1-2; no reliable D call. This CDR3 has 14 residues. Trimming took off 1 base at V and 1 base at J, with 6 bases between the two ends. The germline V gene encodes CDR1 KGHDR and CDR2 SFDVKD. In nucleotides, the CDR3 is TGTGCCACCAGTGATTTTCCCCTTAACTATGGCTACACCTTC. It specifies CATSDFPLNYGYTF.

The CDR3 DNA reads TGTGCCAGCAGTGGTTCACAGGGGGCTGGGGTAGGCAATCAGCCCCAGCATTTT. This codes for CASSGSQGAGVGNQPQHF. The chain combines TRBV28 with TRBJ1-5, with TRBD1 matching 9 bases. The CDR3 runs to 18 residues. The trim removed 5 bases at V and 2 bases at J, leaving 13 bases unmatched. Per germline, CDR1 MDHEN and CDR2 SYDVKM.

This clone appeared a few times. This chain uses TRBV27 with TRBJ2-3, with D possibly being TRBD2 (6 bases). Trimming left V 2 bases short and J 5 bases short, with 17 bases between. Germline V gene sequence: CDR1 MNHEY, CDR2 SMNVEV (reference sequence). This CDR3 is 16 amino acids long. The CDR3 protein is CASSLEGRGGRDTQYF. In DNA form, the CDR3 reads TGTGCCAGCAGTTTAGAGGGGCGGGGAGGCAGAGATACGCAGTATTTT.

The chain is built from TRBV28 and TRBJ2-7, with 13 nucleotides matching TRBD2. The J segment lost 5 bases and the V segment lost 5 bases, leaving 9 bases of the junction unmatched. CDR3 length: 16 residues. CDR1 is MDHEN, CDR2 SYDVKM, per germline. CDR3 nucleotide sequence: TGTGCCAGCAGTCGTACTAGCGGGAGGGTACCCCACGAGCAGTACTTC. As protein: CASSRTSGRVPHEQYF.

V usage is TRBV28 and J usage is TRBJ1-5; 8 bases agree with TRBD1. The length of the CDR3 is 13 residues. The trim removed 7 bases at V and 6 bases at J, leaving 5 bases unmatched. Per the germline V gene, CDR1 is MDHEN and CDR2 is SYDVKM. The CDR3 nucleotides are TGTGCCAGCATCTCCAGGGGGCTTCAGCCCCAGCATTTT. It is translated as CASISRGLQPQHF. Full variable domain (remainder filled in from reference TRBV28 and TRBJ1-5): DVKVTQSSRYLVKRTGEKVFLECVQDMDHENMFWYRQDPGLGLRLIYFSYDVKMKEKGDIPEGYSVSREKKERFSLILESASTNQTSMYLCASISRGLQPQHFGDGTRLSIL.

The chain recombines TRBV4-2 with TRBJ1-1, with D unresolved. This CDR3 region has 14 residues. The V gene's germline CDR1 is LGHNA and CDR2 YNFKEQ. The V end was cut by 1 base, the J end by 0 bases, with 6 bases between. The CDR3 loop is CASSQGSVNTEAFF. The CDR3 nucleotides read TGTGCCAGCAGCCAAGGGTCGGTGAACACTGAAGCTTTCTTT.

The rearrangement uses TRBV3-1 (or the pseudogene TRBV3-2) and TRBJ2-5; 10 nucleotides line up with TRBD2. CDR1 is LGHDT and CDR2 is YNNKEL in the germline V gene (reference sequence). CDR3 length: 16 residues. Unmatched junction bases numbered 5, after V lost 0 bases and J lost 4 bases. For the CDR3, the DNA is TGTGCCAGCAGCCAAGATTTAAGCGGGGGGGGAGAGACCCAGTACTTC. It translates to CASSQDLSGGGETQYF.